This TCR beta chain was profiled in a study of shared clonotypes between healthy human individuals. Study-level results: What limited the represented genetic and exposure-history diversity was the small number of donors.

Germline assignment: CDR1 SGHKS and CDR2 YYEKEE (reference sequence). The CDR3 has 14 residues. The ends lost 3 bases at V and 4 bases at J; junction bases unmatched: 2. This clone was found a few times. Its antigen is not known. Assay used: immunoSEQ multiplex PCR; TCRdb lists only in-frame clones, some missing. The sample lists some 1 million clones, 70% to 80% occurring once. The chain uses TRBV5-5 and TRBJ1-1, with 11 bases lining up with TRBD1. Sequencing was performed on memory CD4+ T cells sorted from blood. Sample subset: CD45RA-negative fraction. This clonotype originated in a man younger than 35 in good health. The CDR3 DNA reads TGTGCCAGCAGCTGGGGACAGGGGGGCACTGAAGCTTTCTTT. Its translation: CASSWGQGGTEAFF.